The text below deals with one TCR beta chain. Trimming left V 4 bases short and J 4 bases short, with 20 bases between. CDR1 is MNHEY and CDR2 is SMNVEV in the germline V gene (reference sequence). This CDR3 comprises 16 residues. The sample comes from a study of response to subunit inactivated influenza vaccine. Using its own MiXCR run on the RT-PCR reads, TCRdb lists one record per CDR3 protein. In the table there are about 520,000 distinct CDR3 sequences, 11% of which are singletons. The V call is TRBV27, the J call TRBJ2-7; D is perhaps TRBD1 or TRBD2 (6 bases each). The sample in question was PBMCs from blood, obtained more than 35 days after vaccination. This sequence originates from a man aged 45 to 65 who received an inactivated influenza vaccine. CDR3 loop: CASSSRGPGRGYEQYF. The CDR3 coding sequence is TGTGCCAGCAGTTCCAGGGGTCCTGGCCGGGGGTACGAGCAGTACTTC.